Included here is one T cell receptor (beta chain) sequence, with context. Antigen unknown. Germline CDR1 is SNHLY and CDR2 is FYNNEI. The CDR3 spans 14 residues. V lost 4 bases and J lost 4, with 11 bases in between. The sample is drawn from a study of cytomegalovirus exposure and HLA in healthy donors. Turning to the study itself: Early released data had roughly 81 million unique TCRs, all coming from HLA-typed donors.

A multiplex PCR was run with 60 Vbeta primers and 13 Jbeta primers. Clones were sequenced by immunoSEQ multiplex PCR, and TCRdb holds only the in-frame ones, with some missing. The sample lists under 150,000 clones, about 79% occurring once. Study results and limitations: Later analysis showed TCR association rates varying by HLA locus, highest for DRB1 and lowest for HLA-C. Sequencing depth across donors, presence/absence analyses assumed, was roughly uniform.

This chain connects TRBV2 to TRBJ1-5; D unclear. This sequence originates from a man between 50 and 59 years old in good health and CMV-seronegative. The sample consisted of PBMCs. CDR3 DNA: TGTGCCAGCAGTGCCGCGGGTGGTAATCAGCCCCAGCATTTT. This translates into CASSAAGGNQPQHF.